One and the same sample provided the 14 T cell receptor beta chains below, sequenced in a study of T cell responses to AZD1222 COVID-19 vaccine. Using immunoSEQ multiplex PCR, the repertoire was profiled, and TCRdb retains in-frame clones only, with some absent. The sample consists of some 180,000 clones, almost 90% of them appearing once. The sample was peripheral blood, taken on day 0 of AZD1222 vaccination. These receptors were obtained from an adult in good health.

The chain employs TRBV12-3 or TRBV12-4 and TRBJ2-3; D is undetermined. This CDR3 has 12 residues. Trimming shortened V by 5 bases and J by 1 base, and 4 bases separated the two germline ends. The CDR3 region has the DNA TGTGCCAGCAGTACTCGCACAGATACGCAGTATTTT. Amino acid sequence: CASSTRTDTQYF.

The chain links TRBV6-5 to TRBJ2-1; TRBD2 aligns across 10 bases. CDR3 length: 15 residues. Germline trimming cut 7 bases from V and 9 bases from J; bases unmatched to any gene: 12. Germline loops: CDR1 MNHEY, CDR2 SVGAGI. DNA of the CDR3: TGTGCCAGCAATCCGACTAGCGGGTTAATGGCTGAGCAGTTCTTC. This translates into CASNPTSGLMAEQFF.

The chain is built from TRBV27 and TRBJ1-1; TRBD1 agrees at 8 bases. Trimming removed 5 bases from V and 2 bases from J; junction bases left unmatched: 13. There are 17 residues in the CDR3. Germline-derived CDR1 and CDR2 are MNHEY and SMNVEV (reference sequence). The DNA for the CDR3 is TGTGCCAGCAGTGTACTCCGGGGCAGGGGGCGTAACACTGAAGCTTTCTTT. As protein: CASSVLRGRGRNTEAFF.

The chain joins TRBV30 to TRBJ1-1; D might be TRBD1 (6 bases). With 4 bases removed from V and 4 bases from J, the gap between germline ends came to 16 bases. The CDR3 extends over 14 amino acids. CDR1 is GTSNPN and CDR2 is SVGIG in the germline V gene (reference sequence). CDR3: CAWKRGTGGTEAFF. The DNA of the CDR3 is TGTGCCTGGAAGAGGGGGACTGGAGGCACTGAAGCTTTCTTT.

The count of this clone is one. This chain connects TRBV28 to TRBJ1-6; D unresolved. Germline V CDR1 and CDR2: MDHEN, SYDVKM. V was pared by 1 base and J by 0 bases, with 10 bases between. This CDR3 contains 17 residues. CDR3 in amino acids: CASSLLGRGSYNSPLHF. In nucleotides, the CDR3 is TGTGCCAGCAGTTTATTAGGCCGTGGCTCCTATAATTCACCCCTCCACTTT.

V and J are TRBV5-4 and TRBJ1-1, with 9 nucleotides matching TRBD1. The CDR3 totals 16 residues. Germline lookup yields CDR1 SGHNT and CDR2 YYREEE (reference sequence). V lost 3 bases to trimming and J lost 0 bases; unmatched junction nucleotides: 6. CDR3 DNA sequence: TGTGCCAGCAGCTCCGGGACAGGGTACATGAACACTGAAGCTTTCTTT. Encoded protein: CASSSGTGYMNTEAFF.

In nucleotides, the CDR3 is TGTGCCAGCAGCTTAGCGTTTATCAGCTACAATGAGCAGTTCTTC. This gives the protein CASSLAFISYNEQFF. The gene calls are TRBV7-9 and TRBJ2-1, with unresolved D. The germline CDR1 and CDR2 sequences are SEHNR and FQNEAQ (reference sequence). V lost 0 bases and J lost 3, with 9 bases in between. This CDR3 has 15 amino acids.

This clone was counted a single time. The chain couples TRBV4-2 to TRBJ1-6, with D tentatively TRBD1 (5 bases). CDR3 length equals 16 residues. Germline loops: CDR1 LGHNA, CDR2 YNFKEQ. Trimming stripped 2 bases from V and 5 bases from J, with 13 bases between. The CDR3 here is CASSQLGLEDNSPLHF. Written as DNA, the CDR3 is TGTGCCAGCAGCCAACTGGGACTTGAGGATAATTCACCCCTCCACTTT.

V is TRBV18 and J is TRBJ2-7; D uncertain. V lost 2 bases and J 7 bases, leaving 9 bases between the germline ends. CDR3 length: 12 amino acids. Germline CDR1 KGHSH, CDR2 LQKENI. The CDR3 nucleotides are TGTGCCAGCTCACCAGAGGTCGGGGAGCAGTACTTC. Amino acid sequence: CASSPEVGEQYF. The full variable domain, with the rest looked up from reference TRBV18 and TRBJ2-7, is NAGVMQNPRHLVRRRGQEARLRCSPMKGHSHVYWYRQLPEEGLKFMVYLQKENIIDESGMPKERFSAEFPKEGPSILRIQQVVRGDSAAYFCASSPEVGEQYFGPGTRLTVT.

The rearrangement joins TRBV4-1 to TRBJ2-1; possible D gene TRBD2, 6 bases. Germline V lookup: CDR1 MGHRA, CDR2 YSYEKL. The CDR3 is 13 residues long. V lost 1 base and J 8 bases, leaving 9 bases between the germline ends. CDR3 bases: TGCGCCAGCAGCCAAGCTAGCGCGTATGAGCAGTTCTTC. Its protein product is CASSQASAYEQFF.

The chain uses TRBV20-1 and TRBJ1-2; D unclear. CDR3 length: 11 amino acids. V lost 6 bases to trimming and J lost 6 bases, with 11 bases between them. CDR1 is DFQATT and CDR2 is SNEGSKA in the germline V gene (reference sequence). CDR3 nucleotide sequence: TGCAGTGCCTCCCAACTACATGGCTACACCTTC. This gives the protein CSASQLHGYTF.

The genes are TRBV3-1 (or the pseudogene TRBV3-2) and TRBJ1-2, with D tentatively TRBD1 (5 bases). The CDR3 consists of 14 residues. Germline V gene sequence: CDR1 LGHDT, CDR2 YNNKEL (reference sequence). V shed 0 bases and J shed 8 bases, with 13 bases lying between them. The CDR3: CASSQDRQGGGYTF. CDR3 sequence (DNA): TGTGCCAGCAGCCAAGATAGGCAGGGTGGAGGCTACACCTTC.

J is TRBJ1-2 and V is TRBV6-5; TRBD1 is a possible D gene (5 bases). This CDR3 spans 14 amino acids. Per germline, CDR1 MNHEY and CDR2 SVGAGI. The germline V and J ends were trimmed by 2 bases and 4 bases, with 11 bases remaining between them. As DNA, the CDR3 is TGTGCCAGCAGTTACGGGGCAGACCCCTATGGCTACACCTTC. Its translation is CASSYGADPYGYTF.

The chain links TRBV19 to TRBJ1-1; D gene uncertain. Per germline, CDR1 LNHDA and CDR2 SQIVND (reference sequence). This CDR3 spans 12 amino acids. Trimming left V 9 bases short and J 8 bases short, with 16 bases between. This CDR3 is CASLYTLQEAFF. The CDR3 bases are TGTGCCAGCCTTTACACCCTCCAGGAAGCTTTCTTT.